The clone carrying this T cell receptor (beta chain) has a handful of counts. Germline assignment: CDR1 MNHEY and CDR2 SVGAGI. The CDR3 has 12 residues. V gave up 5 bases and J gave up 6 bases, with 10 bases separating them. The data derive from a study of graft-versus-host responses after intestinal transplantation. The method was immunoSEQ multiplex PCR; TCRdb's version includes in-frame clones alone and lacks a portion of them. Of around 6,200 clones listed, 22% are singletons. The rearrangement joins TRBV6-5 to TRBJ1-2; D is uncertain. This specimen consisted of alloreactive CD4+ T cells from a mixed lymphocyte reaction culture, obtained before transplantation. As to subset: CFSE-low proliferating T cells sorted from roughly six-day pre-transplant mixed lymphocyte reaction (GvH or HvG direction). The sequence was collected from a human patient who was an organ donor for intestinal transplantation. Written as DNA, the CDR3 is TGTGCCAGCAGTGAAGAGGTAAATGGCTACACCTTC. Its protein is CASSEEVNGYTF.